This paragraph covers one T cell receptor beta chain sequence. TCRdb's copy holds only in-frame clones and misses some; the assay was immunoSEQ multiplex PCR. The sample includes more than 25,000 clones, roughly 80% of them seen just once. The sample is drawn from a study of OX40 agonist ivuxolimab in advanced cancers. The study sampled blood at baseline, cycle 4 day 1, and cycle 7 day 1. The CDR3 has 16 residues. Germline assignment: CDR1 LNHNV and CDR2 YYDKDF (reference sequence). The V end lost 4 bases, the J end lost 2 bases, and 17 bases lay between the germline ends. This chain links TRBV15 with TRBJ1-1, with D perhaps matching TRBD1 (5 bases). This material consisted of CD4+ or CD8+ T cells sorted from blood, taken in a trial of the OX40 agonist ivuxolimab. This clonotype originated in an adult with an advanced solid tumor such as melanoma, head and neck, liver or kidney cancer. CDR3 region: CATSTGPLPDNTEAFF. CDR3 DNA sequence: TGTGCCACCAGCACAGGGCCTCTCCCGGACAACACTGAAGCTTTCTTT.